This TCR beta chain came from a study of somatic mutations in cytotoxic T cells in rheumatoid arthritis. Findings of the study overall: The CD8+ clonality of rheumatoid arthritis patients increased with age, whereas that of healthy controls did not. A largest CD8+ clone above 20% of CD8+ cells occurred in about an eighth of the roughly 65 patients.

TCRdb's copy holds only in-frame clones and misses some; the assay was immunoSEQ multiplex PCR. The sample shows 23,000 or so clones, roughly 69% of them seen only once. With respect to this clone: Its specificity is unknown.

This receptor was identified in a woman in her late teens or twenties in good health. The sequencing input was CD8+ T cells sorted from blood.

The CDR3 sequence is CAWSVGTDTQYF. CDR3 sequence (DNA): TGTGCCTGGAGTGTAGGGACAGATACGCAGTATTTT. The J gene is TRBJ2-3, the V gene TRBV30; D gene unclear. V was cut by 0 bases and J by 3 bases, with 4 bases left in between. Looked up from germline, CDR1 is GTSNPN and CDR2 is SVGIG (reference sequence). The CDR3 sequence is 12 residues long.